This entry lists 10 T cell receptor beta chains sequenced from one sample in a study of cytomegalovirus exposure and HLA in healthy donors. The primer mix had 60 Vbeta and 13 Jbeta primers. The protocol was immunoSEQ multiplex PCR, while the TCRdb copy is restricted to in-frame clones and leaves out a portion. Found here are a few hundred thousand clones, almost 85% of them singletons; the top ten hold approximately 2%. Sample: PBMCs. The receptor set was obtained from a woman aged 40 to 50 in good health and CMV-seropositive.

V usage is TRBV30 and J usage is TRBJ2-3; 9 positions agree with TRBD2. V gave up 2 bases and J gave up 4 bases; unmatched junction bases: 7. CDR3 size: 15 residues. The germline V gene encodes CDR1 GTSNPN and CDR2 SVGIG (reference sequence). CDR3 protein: CAWSIAGGFSDTQYF. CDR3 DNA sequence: TGTGCCTGGAGTATTGCGGGAGGGTTCTCAGATACGCAGTATTTT.

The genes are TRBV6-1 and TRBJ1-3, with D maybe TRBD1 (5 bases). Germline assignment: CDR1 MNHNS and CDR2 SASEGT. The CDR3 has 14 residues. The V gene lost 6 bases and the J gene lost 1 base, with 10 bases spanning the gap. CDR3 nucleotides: TGTGCCAGCAGCACTCAGGGATCTGGAAACACCATATATTTT. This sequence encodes CASSTQGSGNTIYF.

This CDR3 reads CASSSLDETGYGYTF. The CDR3, as DNA: TGTGCCAGCAGCTCCCTCGACGAGACGGGGTATGGCTACACCTTC. The gene calls are TRBV7-9 and TRBJ1-2, with unresolved D. Between the trimmed V and J ends, which lost 4 bases and 5 bases, there was a span of 17 bases. CDR3 length equals 15 residues. From germline, CDR1 is SEHNR and CDR2 FQNEAQ (reference sequence).

The CDR3 loop is CASSLGGEGTKEQFF. In nucleotides, the CDR3 is TGTGCCAGCAGCCTCGGGGGGGAGGGCACGAAGGAGCAGTTCTTC. The chain combines TRBV7-9 with TRBJ2-1; 8 bases are shared with TRBD2. The CDR3 covers 15 residues. Germline trimming cut 5 bases from V and 10 bases from J; bases unmatched to any gene: 13. Germline V gene lookup returns CDR1 SEHNR and CDR2 FQNEAQ (reference sequence). Full variable domain (remainder filled in from reference TRBV7-9 and TRBJ2-1): DTGVSQNPRHKITKRGQNVTFRCDPISEHNRLYWYRQTLGQGPEFLTYFQNEAQLEKSRLLSDRFSAERPKGSFSTLEIQRTEQGDSAMYLCASSLGGEGTKEQFFGPGTRLTVL.

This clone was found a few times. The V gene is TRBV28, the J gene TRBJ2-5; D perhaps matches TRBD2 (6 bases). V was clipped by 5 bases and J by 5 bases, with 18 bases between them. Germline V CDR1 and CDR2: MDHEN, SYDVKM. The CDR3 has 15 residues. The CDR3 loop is CASSLLTWGGETQYF. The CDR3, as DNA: TGTGCCAGCAGTCTACTTACATGGGGAGGTGAGACCCAGTACTTC. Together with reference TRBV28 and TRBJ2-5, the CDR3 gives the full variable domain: DVKVTQSSRYLVKRTGEKVFLECVQDMDHENMFWYRQDPGLGLRLIYFSYDVKMKEKGDIPEGYSVSREKKERFSLILESASTNQTSMYLCASSLLTWGGETQYFGPGTRLLVL.

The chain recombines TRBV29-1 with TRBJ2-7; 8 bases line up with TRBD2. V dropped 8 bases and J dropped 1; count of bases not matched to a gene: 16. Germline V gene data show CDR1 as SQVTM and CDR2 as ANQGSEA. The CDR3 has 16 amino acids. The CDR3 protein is CSSDSPAGDRSYEQYF. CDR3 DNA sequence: TGCAGCTCCGACTCGCCAGCGGGGGACCGATCCTACGAGCAGTACTTC.

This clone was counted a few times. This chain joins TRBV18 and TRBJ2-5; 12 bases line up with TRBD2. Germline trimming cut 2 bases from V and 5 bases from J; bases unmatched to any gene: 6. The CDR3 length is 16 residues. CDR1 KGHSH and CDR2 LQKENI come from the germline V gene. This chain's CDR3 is CASSPLLAGGRETQYF. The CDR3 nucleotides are TGTGCCAGCTCACCATTGCTAGCGGGAGGGCGCGAGACCCAGTACTTC.

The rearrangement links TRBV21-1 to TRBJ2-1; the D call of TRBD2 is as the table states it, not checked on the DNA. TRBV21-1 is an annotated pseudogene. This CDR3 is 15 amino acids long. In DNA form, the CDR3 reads TGTGCCAGCAGCAAAGGGGTGAGCGGGAGGGGGTGGCAGTTCTTC. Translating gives CASSKGVSGRGWQFF.

CDR3 sequence reads: CASSPRDRGEQYF. As DNA, the CDR3 is TGTGCCAGCAGTCCCCGGGACAGGGGCGAGCAGTACTTC. This chain connects TRBV6-1 to TRBJ2-7; TRBD1 aligns across 10 bases. The CDR3 consists of 13 residues. Trimming removed 5 bases from V and 6 bases from J; junction bases left unmatched: 4. Germline CDR1 MNHNS, CDR2 SASEGT.

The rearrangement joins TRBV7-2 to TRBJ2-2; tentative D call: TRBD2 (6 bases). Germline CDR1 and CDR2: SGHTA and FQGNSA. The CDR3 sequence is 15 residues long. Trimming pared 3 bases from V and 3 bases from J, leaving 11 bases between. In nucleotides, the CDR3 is TGTGCCAGCAGCTTTCAGCGGGTGGACACCGGGGAGCTGTTTTTT. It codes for CASSFQRVDTGELFF.